Listed below are T cell receptor beta chains from one sample, sequenced in a study of cytomegalovirus exposure and HLA in healthy donors. Profiled with immunoSEQ multiplex PCR; TCRdb holds only in-frame clones, not every one. The table records over 150,000 clones, approximately 74% of them present only once. Sequenced material: PBMCs. These receptors all stem from a woman aged 25 to 39 in good health and CMV-seronegative. The CDR3 runs from the conserved cysteine through the conserved F or W. Each record gives: clone size, V gene, J gene, D gene, CDR3 protein, CDR3 DNA. D genes are given only for firm matches. Size tells how often a clone was seen (once, few, many) or the class of an expanded clone, and some rows leave it out.

>few|TRBV7-2|TRBJ1-1|TRBD1
CASSLEGARTEAFF
TGTGCCAGCAGCTTAGAGGGGGCGAGAACTGAAGCTTTCTTT
>-|TRBV28|TRBJ1-2|TRBD1
CASRRQGARGYTF
TGTGCCAGCAGGCGACAGGGGGCGCGGGGCTACACCTTC
>-|TRBV28|TRBJ2-4|TRBD2
CASSRRGDTIQYF
TGTGCCAGCAGTCGACGGGGGGATACCATTCAGTACTTC
>-|TRBV4-3|TRBJ1-3|-
CASSQGTRASGNTIYF
TGCGCCAGCAGCCAAGGAACCAGGGCCTCTGGAAACACCATATATTTT
>-|TRBV27|TRBJ2-6|-
CASRSLGVISGANVLTF
TGTGCCAGCAGATCACTTGGAGTGATCTCTGGGGCCAACGTCCTGACTTTC
>-|TRBV7-3|TRBJ2-5|TRBD2
CASSRGGGETQYF
TGTGCCAGCAGCCGGGGGGGCGGAGAGACCCAGTACTTC
>-|TRBV6-1|TRBJ2-7|-
CASSEAGYSYEQYF
TGTGCCAGCAGTGAAGCGGGCTACTCCTACGAGCAGTACTTC
>-|TRBV30|TRBJ1-1|-
CACAVGGAFF
TGTGCCTGTGCCGTGGGGGGAGCTTTCTTT
>-|TRBV2|TRBJ1-2|-
CASDGTYYGYTF
TGTGCCAGCGATGGGACTTATTATGGCTACACCTTC
>-|TRBV7-8|TRBJ1-3|-
CASSLEGGRAGNTIYF
TGTGCCAGCAGCTTAGAGGGGGGGCGAGCTGGAAACACCATATATTTT
>-|TRBV7-2|TRBJ1-2|-
CASSLRELPPRGYTF
TGTGCCAGCAGCCTACGGGAACTACCACCAAGGGGCTACACCTTC
>-|TRBV4-3|TRBJ1-4|-
CASSRKQGSGEKLFF
TGCGCCAGCAGCCGAAAACAGGGCTCGGGTGAAAAACTGTTTTTT
>few|TRBV7-9|TRBJ2-3|TRBD2
CASSPRTSGRVADTQYF
TGTGCCAGCAGCCCACGGACTAGCGGGAGGGTGGCAGATACGCAGTATTTT
>-|TRBV28|TRBJ2-2|TRBD2
CASSYPEGSGRAGGELFF
TGTGCCAGCAGTTACCCCGAGGGTAGCGGGAGGGCCGGCGGGGAGCTGTTTTTT
>-|TRBV6-5|TRBJ1-1|-
CASSRRAPEGEAFF
TGTGCCAGCAGTCGGAGGGCCCCCGAGGGGGAAGCTTTCTTT
>-|TRBV6-5|TRBJ2-7|TRBD2
CASSYSREDYEQYF
TGTGCCAGCAGTTACTCGCGGGAGGACTACGAGCAGTACTTC
>-|TRBV19|TRBJ1-5|-
CASREWNQPQHF
TGTGCCAGTAGGGAGTGGAATCAGCCCCAGCATTTT
>-|TRBV14|TRBJ2-3|TRBD1
CASSLQGALTDTQYF
TGTGCCAGCAGCCTCCAGGGGGCTTTGACAGATACGCAGTATTTT
>-|TRBV19|TRBJ2-3|-
CASSMGYLPDTQYF
TGTGCCAGTAGTATGGGCTACCTCCCAGATACGCAGTATTTT
>-|TRBV30|TRBJ1-1|TRBD1
CAWSMDRGGISEAFF
TGTGCCTGGAGTATGGACAGGGGGGGAATCTCTGAAGCTTTCTTT
>-|TRBV2|TRBJ2-7|TRBD2
CASSPYSGREYEQYF
TGTGCCAGCAGTCCTTATAGCGGGAGGGAGTACGAGCAGTACTTC
>-|TRBV7-9|TRBJ2-7|-
CASSLGSHEQYF
TGTGCCAGCAGCTTAGGGAGCCACGAGCAGTACTTC
>-|TRBV5-1|TRBJ2-2|-
CASSGAGNTGELFF
TGCGCCAGCAGCGGGGCAGGGAACACCGGGGAGCTGTTTTTT
>few|TRBV5-6|TRBJ2-7|TRBD1
CASSLGTGGYEQYF
TGTGCCAGCAGCTTGGGGACAGGGGGCTACGAGCAGTACTTC
>-|TRBV30|TRBJ1-4|TRBD1
CAWSNTGGLEKLFF
TGTGCCTGGAGTAATACAGGGGGCCTTGAAAAACTGTTTTTT
>-|TRBV7-9|TRBJ2-2|TRBD1
CASSDRDRGGTGELFF
TGTGCCAGCAGCGACCGGGACAGGGGTGGCACCGGGGAGCTGTTTTTT
>few|TRBV4-3|TRBJ2-2|-
CASSQDLSSANTGELFF
TGCGCCAGCAGCCAAGACTTGTCTTCAGCGAACACCGGGGAGCTGTTTTTT
>-|TRBV28|TRBJ2-5|TRBD2
CASSLSVNEERGAPQETQYF
TGTGCCAGCAGTTTATCGGTCAATGAAGAGCGGGGGGCGCCTCAAGAGACCCAGTACTTC